These 17 T cell receptor beta chains were sequenced from one sample in a study of molecular identifiers for immune sequencing clone quantification. TCRdb recomputed calls from the PCR reads with MiXCR, one row per CDR3 protein. The sample consists of about 300,000 distinct CDR3 sequences, about 21% of them appearing once. The specimen was naive CD8+ T cells from blood, with Jurkat cell RNA spiked in. Subset noted: FACS-sorted CD8+CD4-CCR7+CD45RA+ naive T cells. The receptors come from a human donor in good health. Some libraries in this study had Jurkat cell RNA spiked in.

A remark on this clonotype: Because the CDR3 is missing its conserved closing phenylalanine or tryptophan, this is likely a read error. This chain joins TRBV29-1 and TRBJ1-1; D gene uncertain. The CDR3 is 10 amino acids. The germline gives CDR1 SQVTM, CDR2 ANQGSEA. The CDR3 sequence is CNVANTEAFL. In DNA, the CDR3 is TGCAACGTTGCGAACACTGAAGCTTTCCTT.

This clonotype was counted at least ten times. The chain has TRBV5-1 and TRBJ2-5; no clear D gene. The CDR3 loop spans 12 amino acids. V was pared by 4 bases and J by 5 bases, with 9 bases between. Germline CDR1 is SGHRS and CDR2 is YFSETQ. The CDR3 DNA reads as TGCGCCAGCAGCCGCACCTCGGAGACCCAGTACTTC. Translating it yields CASSRTSETQYF.

The chain has TRBV12-3 or TRBV12-4 and TRBJ2-3; 13 bases map to TRBD2. Losses at the gene ends were 5 bases for V and 0 bases for J; bases not matched to a gene: 8. The length of the CDR3 is 18 residues. The CDR3 here is CASSPGLAGVASTDTQYF. The CDR3 DNA sequence: TGTGCCAGCAGTCCCGGACTAGCGGGAGTAGCTAGCACAGATACGCAGTATTTT.

This clonotype has ten or more counts. This chain connects TRBV7-9 to TRBJ2-7; D possibly matches TRBD1 or TRBD2 (5 bases each). The CDR3 length is 15 residues. V was pared by 5 bases and J by 0 bases, with 14 bases between. Germline CDR1 reads SEHNR; CDR2 reads FQNEAQ (reference sequence). CDR3 DNA sequence: TGTGCCAGCAGCCCGGGGACCTCGAGCTCCTACGAGCAGTACTTC. It codes for CASSPGTSSSYEQYF.

This clonotype was found many times. CDR3: CASSYGQTGANVLTF. The CDR3 nucleotides are TGTGCCAGCAGTTACGGGCAGACTGGGGCCAACGTCCTGACTTTC. The chain joins TRBV6-2 or TRBV6-3 to TRBJ2-6; D call uncertain. The germline V gene encodes CDR1 MNHEY and CDR2 SVGEGT. With 2 bases removed from V and 2 bases from J, the gap between germline ends came to 7 bases. The CDR3 runs 15 residues.

This clonotype appeared many times. The chain has TRBV6-4 and TRBJ2-3; TRBD1 aligns across 7 bases. Germline V gives CDR1 MRHNA, CDR2 SNTAGT. V shed 2 bases and J 8 bases; nucleotides not matched to a gene: 1. The CDR3 spans 12 residues. The CDR3 bases are TGTGCCAGCAGTGACCCAGGGGGTACGCAGTATTTT. Protein product: CASSDPGGTQYF.

This clonotype has a count of ten or more. The rearrangement joins TRBV6-2 or TRBV6-3 to TRBJ1-1; D is possibly TRBD1 (6 bases). Germline V gives CDR1 MNHEY, CDR2 SVGEGT. CDR3 length equals 15 residues. The V gene lost 5 bases and the J gene lost 5 bases, with 18 bases spanning the gap. CDR3 nucleotides: TGTGCCAGCAGTCTGGACTTGGGGGCAAGGACTGAAGCTTTCTTT. This codes for CASSLDLGARTEAFF.

At least ten counts were recorded for this clonotype. This chain joins TRBV19 and TRBJ1-1; D perhaps matches TRBD1 (5 bases). V shed 3 bases and J shed 0 bases, with 11 bases lying between them. The CDR3 runs to 15 residues. Germline V gene lookup returns CDR1 LNHDA and CDR2 SQIVND (reference sequence). The CDR3 spells CASSITGAVNTEAFF. The DNA for the CDR3 is TGTGCCAGTAGTATCACAGGAGCTGTGAACACTGAAGCTTTCTTT.

Concerning this clonotype: Since a much larger clone is just one base distant, this may be a read error. The chain combines TRBV5-5 with TRBJ2-7, with 10 bases identical to TRBD1. Germline assignment: CDR1 SGHKS and CDR2 YYEKEE (reference sequence). The CDR3 has 13 residues. Here the CDR3 DNA reads TGTGCCAGCAGCTCGAGACAGGGGGCAGAGCAGCACTTC. Its translation is CASSSRQGAEQHF.

With respect to this clonotype: One base away lies a much larger clone, so this may be a sequencing read error. The conserved phenylalanine or tryptophan is not found at the CDR3 terminus, so this likely reflects a read error. CDR3 in DNA: TGTGCCAGCAGCTCCATGTTGGACGAGCAGTACTCC. This translates into CASSSMLDEQYS. This chain joins TRBV7-9 and TRBJ2-7; no reliable D call. CDR3 length equals 12 residues. Germline loops: CDR1 SEHNR, CDR2 FQNEAQ (reference sequence). The germline V and J ends were trimmed by 4 bases and 5 bases, with 9 bases remaining between them.

This clonotype appeared many times. The CDR3 nucleotides read TGTGCCAGCAGCTCAGGGTATCAGCAACAGTCTCTTACGCAGTATTTT. Amino acid sequence: CASSSGYQQQSLTQYF. V usage is TRBV13 and J usage is TRBJ2-3, with a tentative D call TRBD1 (5 bases). The V end lost 4 bases, the J end lost 8 bases, and 22 bases lay between the germline ends. This CDR3 has 16 residues. Germline CDR1 and CDR2: PRHDT and FYEKMQ (reference sequence).

On this clonotype itself: A read error may be the cause here, since a much bigger clone is one base away. The chain uses TRBV6-5 and TRBJ2-7; 7 nucleotides line up with TRBD2. CDR3 length equals 15 residues. Germline values: CDR1 MNHEY, CDR2 SVGAGI. Trimming at V came to 2 bases and at J to 2 bases, leaving 6 bases not matched to a gene. The CDR3 region is CASSYPGEGTYEQYF. The CDR3 DNA reads TGTGCCAGCAGTTACCCTGGGGAGGGTACCTACGAGCAGTACTTC.

As for this clonotype: An end of the junction differs from the germline gene, which may be a read error. The chain joins TRBV27 to TRBJ2-7; D unresolved. From germline, CDR1 is MNHEY and CDR2 SMNVEV (reference sequence). The CDR3 loop spans 14 amino acids. This CDR3 reads CASSLSGDGYEQHF. The CDR3 nucleotides read TGTGCCAGCAGTTTATCCGGTGACGGCTACGAGCAGCACTTC.

Points on this clonotype: At one of its ends the junction is not consistent with the germline gene, which may arise from a read error. This chain connects TRBV5-3 to TRBJ2-7, with 13 nucleotides matching TRBD2. TRBV5-3 is placed among ORFs of uncertain function. This CDR3 is 16 amino acids long. CDR3 DNA sequence: TGTGCCAGCAGCTACGGGACTAGCGGGGTCTCCTACGAGCAGTACTTC. Translation: CASSYGTSGVSYEQYF.

The chain joins TRBV19 to TRBJ1-1; possibly TRBD1 for D (5 bases). CDR1 and CDR2 (germline): LNHDA, SQIVND (reference sequence). CDR3 size: 12 residues. Trimming removed 6 bases from V and 4 bases from J, with 9 bases in between. The DNA for the CDR3 is TGTGCCAGTAGGGAGGGGCGCACTGAAGCTTTCTTT. This encodes CASREGRTEAFF.

This clonotype was counted only a few times. The chain has TRBV4-1 and TRBJ2-1, with D unclear. CDR3 length: 15 residues. Germline V gives CDR1 MGHRA, CDR2 YSYEKL. Trimming removed 6 bases from V and 0 bases from J, with 12 bases in between. CDR3 sequence (DNA): TGCGCCAGCAGTCAAACAGAGAACTCCTACAATGAGCAGTTCTTC. As protein: CASSQTENSYNEQFF.

Many counts were recorded for this clonotype. The chain has TRBV7-9 and TRBJ2-3; D perhaps matches TRBD2 (6 bases). The CDR3 is 14 residues long. Trimming pared 5 bases from V and 2 bases from J, leaving 11 bases between. Germline CDR1 reads SEHNR; CDR2 reads FQNEAQ (reference sequence). The CDR3 is CASSGTDHTDTQYF. The CDR3 DNA follows: TGTGCCAGCAGCGGGACTGATCACACAGATACGCAGTATTTT. Supplemented by reference TRBV7-9 and TRBJ2-3, the full variable domain reads DTGVSQNPRHKITKRGQNVTFRCDPISEHNRLYWYRQTLGQGPEFLTYFQNEAQLEKSRLLSDRFSAERPKGSFSTLEIQRTEQGDSAMYLCASSGTDHTDTQYFGPGTRLTVL.